A single T cell receptor (beta chain) is shown here with its context. Different DNA sequences within this sample yield the same CDR3. This entry belongs to a study of blood T cell repertoires in COVID-19. On the study more broadly: Acute and convalescent COVID-19 samples came from the United States, Italy and Spain.

The V end was cut by 2 bases, the J end by 2 bases, with 9 bases between. The CDR3 is 14 amino acids. CDR1 is SGHRS, CDR2 YFSETQ, per germline. Clones were read by immunoSEQ multiplex PCR, and TCRdb kept only the in-frame ones, dropping some. The repertoire holds roughly 300,000 clones, around 90% seen once, with less than 20% in the top ten. In Cohort 3, a recovered donor had either two negative PCRs, clearance, or symptom resolution. The TCR originated in a woman aged 25 to 39 who had recovered from COVID-19. The sample was PBMCs or T cells enriched from blood (not recorded which). The rearrangement joins TRBV5-1 to TRBJ2-3, with a possible D match to TRBD1 (6 bases). Here the CDR3 DNA reads TGCGCCAGCAGCTTAGGGGGTGCCACAGATACGCAGTATTTT. Translating gives CASSLGGATDTQYF.